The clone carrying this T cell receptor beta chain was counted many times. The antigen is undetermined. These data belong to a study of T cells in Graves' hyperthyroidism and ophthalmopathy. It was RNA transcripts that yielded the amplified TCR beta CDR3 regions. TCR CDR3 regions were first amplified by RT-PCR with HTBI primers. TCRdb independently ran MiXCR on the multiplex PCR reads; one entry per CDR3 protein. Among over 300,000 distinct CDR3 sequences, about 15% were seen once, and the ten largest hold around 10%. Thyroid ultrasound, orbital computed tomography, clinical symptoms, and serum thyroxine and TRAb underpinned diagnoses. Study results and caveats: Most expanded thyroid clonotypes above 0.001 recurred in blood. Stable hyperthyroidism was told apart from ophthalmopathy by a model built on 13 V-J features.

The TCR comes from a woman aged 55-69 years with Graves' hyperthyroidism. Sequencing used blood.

The CDR3 sequence is CASSPPIGQELDSSGYTF. CDR3 sequence (DNA): TGCGCCAGCAGCCCACCCATCGGGCAGGAGTTGGATTCTAGTGGCTACACCTTC. The chain couples TRBV5-1 to TRBJ1-2; D call uncertain. The germline V and J ends were trimmed by 4 bases and 7 bases, with 29 bases remaining between them. The CDR3 length is 18 residues. Germline-derived CDR1 and CDR2 are SGHRS and YFSETQ.